These T cell receptor beta chains were read from a single sample in a study of blood T cell repertoires in COVID-19. Here immunoSEQ multiplex PCR was the method, and the copy in TCRdb shows in-frame clones only, minus some. The repertoire has around 49,000 clones, approximately 93% of them found once; the top ten carry more than 0.8%. Specimen: peripheral blood. The origin of the receptors is a man between 60 and 70 years old with COVID-19, enrolled during active disease. Each CDR3 is given without its conserved first and last residue.

v_call: TRBV25-1; cdr3_aa: ASSDRLAGEDNEQF
v_call: TRBV12-3/TRBV12-4; cdr3_aa: ASSSETVYGYT
v_call: TRBV7-8; cdr3_aa: ASSLADRSLNTEAF
v_call: TRBV18; cdr3_aa: ASSPPTRYYNEQF
v_call: TRBV30; cdr3_aa: AWSVAGNYGYT
v_call: TRBV29-1; cdr3_aa: SVHASDRGRPDTQY
v_call: TRBV21-1; cdr3_aa: ASSDHRAHHTWPTNEKLF
v_call: TRBV19; cdr3_aa: ATRTKGNTIY
v_call: TRBV20-1; cdr3_aa: SASSGGNYGYT
v_call: TRBV28; cdr3_aa: ASSSYRRDSGRDTGELF
v_call: TRBV18; cdr3_aa: ASSPTTDTQY
v_call: TRBV5-4; cdr3_aa: ASSYRTGRAEAF
v_call: TRBV19; cdr3_aa: ASSNYPSSNQPQH
v_call: TRBV19; cdr3_aa: ASSIVIGSSTLTEAF
v_call: TRBV5-1; cdr3_aa: ASSLAEGTNSD